This T cell receptor (beta chain) comes out of a study of spatial heterogeneity in lung cancer. MiXCR was run by TCRdb on the 5' RACE reads, yielding one entry per CDR3 protein. The sample includes fewer than 50,000 distinct CDR3 sequences, more than 9% of them seen just once. The CDR3 runs to 16 residues. Between the trimmed V and J ends, which lost 3 bases and 0 bases, there was a span of 12 bases. Germline V CDR1 and CDR2: SGDLS, YYNGEE. This clonotype was counted ten times or more. As to time point: blood at routine non-recurrence follow-up after resection. The TCR sequence derives from a female donor with early-stage non-small cell lung cancer. The material was PBMCs, obtained at follow-up. The chain combines TRBV9 with TRBJ2-2; no definite D call. CDR3 loop: CASSASAISNTGELFF. The CDR3 DNA is TGTGCCAGCAGCGCATCAGCGATTTCGAACACCGGGGAGCTGTTTTTT.